The next 14 T cell receptor beta chains were all read from a single sample in a study of shared clonotypes between healthy human individuals. The data were produced by immunoSEQ multiplex PCR, yet TCRdb's version contains in-frame clones alone and is incomplete. The sample lists 2,500,000 or so clones; roughly nine tenths were seen once. Sequencing was performed on naive CD4+ T cells sorted from blood. The subset here: CD45RA+ positively selected. These receptors all come from a man aged 18 to 35 in good health.

The chain couples TRBV19 to TRBJ2-6; D is unresolved. V was shortened by 10 bases and J by 1 base, with 8 bases between the two germline ends. The CDR3 consists of 13 residues. Germline assignment: CDR1 LNHDA and CDR2 SQIVND (reference sequence). CDR3 coding DNA: TGTGCCACGAGTCAGTCTGGGGCCAACGTCCTGACTTTC. Its protein is CATSQSGANVLTF.

The rearrangement uses TRBV9 and TRBJ2-5; 11 bases line up with TRBD1. The junction had 6 bases not matched to a gene; V was cut back by 4 bases and J by 4 bases. Germline V gives CDR1 SGDLS, CDR2 YYNGEE. The CDR3 is 15 residues long. The CDR3 nucleotides read TGTGCCAGCAGCCCAGCCGGGACAGGGGGAGAGACCCAGTACTTC. Its protein product is CASSPAGTGGETQYF.

The CDR3 loop is CASSVTSGATYEQYF. CDR3 bases: TGTGCCAGCAGCGTCACTAGCGGGGCCACCTACGAGCAGTACTTC. The chain uses TRBV9 and TRBJ2-7, with 10 bases matching TRBD2. Germline lookup yields CDR1 SGDLS and CDR2 YYNGEE. The trim removed 2 bases at V and 2 bases at J, leaving 4 bases unmatched. The CDR3 extends over 15 amino acids.

This sequence joins TRBV6-6 and TRBJ1-1; TRBD1 agrees at 7 bases. The germline CDR1 and CDR2 sequences are MNHNY and SVGAGI (reference sequence). The CDR3 length is 14 residues. J was trimmed by 0 bases and V by 6 bases; bases with no gene match: 4. CDR3: CASRLTGMNTEAFF. The CDR3 bases are TGTGCCAGCAGATTGACAGGGATGAACACTGAAGCTTTCTTT.

The V gene is TRBV11-2, the J gene TRBJ1-2, with TRBD1 matching over 7 bases. There are 14 residues in the CDR3. The V gene end was trimmed by 4 bases and the J gene end by 2 bases; junction bases not matched to a gene: 4. CDR1 and CDR2 (germline): SGHAT, FQNNGV. The CDR3 DNA follows: TGTGCCAGCAGCTCTTGGGACAGCAACTATGGCTACACCTTC. It is translated as CASSSWDSNYGYTF.

This clone was observed a single time. V usage is TRBV5-6 and J usage is TRBJ1-5; D not certain. V lost 1 base to trimming and J lost 9 bases, with 14 bases between them. CDR3 length: 14 amino acids. CDR1 and CDR2 (germline): SGHDT, YYEEEE. The CDR3: CASSLFGELGPQHF. The DNA of the CDR3 is TGTGCCAGCAGCTTGTTTGGGGAGTTAGGGCCCCAGCATTTT.

Concerning this clone itself: Different DNA sequences within this sample yield the same CDR3. V gene TRBV6-5 combines with J gene TRBJ1-2; 7 nucleotides match TRBD1. This CDR3 is 13 amino acids long. Germline CDR1 MNHEY, CDR2 SVGAGI. Losses at the gene ends were 6 bases for V and 4 bases for J; bases not matched to a gene: 5. The CDR3 here is CASRPGQLYGYTF. As DNA, the CDR3 is TGTGCCAGCAGACCGGGACAGCTCTATGGCTACACCTTC.

On this clone itself: In the same sample, other DNA sequences code for this CDR3. The chain is built from TRBV6-5 and TRBJ1-1; no clear D gene. CDR3 length: 14 residues. V lost 2 bases and J lost 1, with 8 bases in between. Germline values: CDR1 MNHEY, CDR2 SVGAGI. The CDR3 bases are TGTGCCAGCAGTTACAGCAGGAGGAACACTGAAGCTTTCTTT. This sequence encodes CASSYSRRNTEAFF.

The rearrangement links TRBV10-2 to TRBJ2-1; 8 bases are shared with TRBD2. The CDR3 is 16 amino acids. From germline, CDR1 is WSHSY and CDR2 SAAADI. The J segment lost 6 bases and the V segment lost 2 bases, leaving 9 bases of the junction unmatched. The CDR3 nucleotides read TGCGCCAGCAGTGAGGGGTCGGGGGGGCCTGCCAATGAGCAGTTCTTC. It translates to CASSEGSGGPANEQFF.

As for this clone: At the DNA level, this CDR3 is encoded by other sequences in the same sample as well. This chain connects TRBV27 to TRBJ1-6; 12 bases align to TRBD1. Germline values: CDR1 MNHEY, CDR2 SMNVEV (reference sequence). The CDR3 loop spans 15 amino acids. V shed 5 bases, J shed 7 bases, and the junction held 3 bases outside the gene matches. The CDR3 here is CASSPGTGGNSPLHF. CDR3 DNA sequence: TGTGCCAGCAGTCCGGGGACAGGGGGCAATTCACCCCTCCACTTT.

Turning to this clone: Within the sample, other DNA sequences also encode this same CDR3. The V and J genes are TRBV5-1 and TRBJ2-2; 9 nucleotides align to TRBD1. The CDR3 is 15 amino acids. J was trimmed by 6 bases and V by 0 bases; bases with no gene match: 3. Per germline, CDR1 SGHRS and CDR2 YFSETQ. CDR3 in amino acids: CASSLGDRDAGELFF. CDR3 sequence (DNA): TGCGCCAGCAGCTTGGGGGACAGGGACGCCGGGGAGCTGTTTTTT.

The table lists this clone with a count of one. This sequence joins TRBV6-1 and TRBJ1-2; D is possibly TRBD1 (5 bases). The CDR3 is made up of 13 amino acids. The germline V gene has CDR1 MNHNS and CDR2 SASEGT. Trimming left V 5 bases short and J 2 bases short, with 9 bases between. CDR3 bases: TGTGCCAGCAGTCAACAGGAGAACTATGGCTACACCTTC. Protein sequence: CASSQQENYGYTF.

This clone came up once. The CDR3 nucleotides read TGTGCCAGCAGTGGGCTCGGCCCGCCCTACGAGCAGTACTTC. Protein product: CASSGLGPPYEQYF. The rearrangement uses TRBV2 and TRBJ2-7; D not certain. Trimming took off 4 bases at V and 2 bases at J, with 12 bases between the two ends. Germline V gives CDR1 SNHLY, CDR2 FYNNEI. This CDR3 comprises 14 residues.

Concerning this clone itself: The same CDR3 arises from other DNA sequences in this sample as well. The gene calls are TRBV18 and TRBJ1-5; D is uncertain. CDR1 KGHSH and CDR2 LQKENI come from the germline V gene. CDR3 length equals 14 residues. V gave up 9 bases and J gave up 0 bases, with 12 bases separating them. Here the CDR3 reads CASSPSDSNQPQHF. The DNA of the CDR3 is TGTGCCAGTTCCCCTTCTGATAGCAATCAGCCCCAGCATTTT.